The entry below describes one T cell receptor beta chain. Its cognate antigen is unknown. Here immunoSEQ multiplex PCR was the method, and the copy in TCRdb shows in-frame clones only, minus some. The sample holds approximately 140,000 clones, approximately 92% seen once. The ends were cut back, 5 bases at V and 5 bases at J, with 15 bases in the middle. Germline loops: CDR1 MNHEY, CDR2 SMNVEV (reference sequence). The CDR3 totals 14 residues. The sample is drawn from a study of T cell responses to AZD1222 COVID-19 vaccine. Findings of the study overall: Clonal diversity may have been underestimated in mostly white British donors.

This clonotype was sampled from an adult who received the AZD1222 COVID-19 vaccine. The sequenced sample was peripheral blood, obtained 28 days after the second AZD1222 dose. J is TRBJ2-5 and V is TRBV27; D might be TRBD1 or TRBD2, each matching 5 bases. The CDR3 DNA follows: TGTGCCAGCAGTAACCCGGGACCCTGGGAGACCCAGTACTTC. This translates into CASSNPGPWETQYF.